A single sample is the source of the 8 T cell receptor beta chains below, sequenced in a study of blood T cell repertoires in COVID-19 (dated by TCRdb to the early 2020s). Library preparation was by the immunoSEQ multiplex PCR assay. TCRdb's version of the immuneACCESS table is confined to in-frame rearrangements and falls short of the full clone set. An unresolved V gene accounts for under half of the shortfall where checked; the remainder is of unknown origin. Across this sample there are hundreds of thousands of clones, with about 90% seen only once. Roughly 3% of the sample is taken by the ten largest. Sequencing was carried out using peripheral blood. Every receptor here comes from a woman aged 18-35 years who had recovered from COVID-19.

The chain carries TRBV14 and TRBJ2-3; TRBD2 matches at 14 bases. CDR3 length: 16 amino acids. Trimming took 1 base from V and 5 from J; bases not matched to a gene: 2. Germline V gene sequence: CDR1 SGHDN, CDR2 FVKESK. CDR3 in amino acids: CASSQGLAGGIDTQYF. The CDR3 coding sequence is TGTGCCAGCAGCCAAGGACTAGCGGGAGGGATAGATACGCAGTATTTT.

V and J are TRBV27 and TRBJ1-3; D is unclear. CDR3 length: 11 residues. Trimming removed 6 bases at V and 11 bases at J, with 11 bases between. The germline V gene has CDR1 MNHEY and CDR2 SMNVEV (reference sequence). CDR3 bases: TGTGCCAGCAGGAGCCAAACGGCCATATATTTT. It is translated as CASRSQTAIYF.

The CDR3 DNA sequence: TGTGCCAGCAGCCGAGGACAGCGGGAGTTTAATGAGCAGTTCTTC. Residues: CASSRGQREFNEQFF. The chain uses TRBV6-2 or TRBV6-3 and TRBJ2-1, with 8 bases aligning to TRBD2. This CDR3 comprises 15 residues. The V gene end was trimmed by 6 bases and the J gene end by 7 bases; junction bases not matched to a gene: 11. The germline CDR1 and CDR2 sequences are MNHEY and SVGEGT.

V is TRBV9 and J is TRBJ2-1; 10 bases fit TRBD2. V dropped 4 bases and J dropped 9; count of bases not matched to a gene: 19. Germline CDR1 SGDLS, CDR2 YYNGEE. CDR3 size: 18 residues. The CDR3 protein is CASSPWASGSLKIGEQFF. The CDR3 DNA reads as TGTGCCAGCAGCCCTTGGGCTAGCGGGAGCTTGAAAATCGGTGAGCAGTTCTTC.

This rearrangement joins TRBV4-3 to TRBJ1-3; weak D call: TRBD1 (5 bases). This CDR3 spans 14 amino acids. Germline loops: CDR1 LGHNA, CDR2 YSLEER. Trimming shortened V by 4 bases and J by 5 bases, and 12 bases separated the two germline ends. The CDR3 nucleotides are TGCGCCAGCAGCCTCTCAGGGTCTAGAAACACCATATATTTT. Translated, it gives CASSLSGSRNTIYF.

The J gene is TRBJ2-2, the V gene TRBV6-5, with 12 bases identical to TRBD2. The CDR3 runs to 16 residues. Germline V CDR1 and CDR2: MNHEY, SVGAGI. Trimming removed 0 bases from V and 4 bases from J; junction bases left unmatched: 0. In nucleotides, the CDR3 is TGTGCCAGCAGTTACTCGACTAGCGGGAGCACCGGGGAGCTGTTTTTT. Its protein product is CASSYSTSGSTGELFF.

The chain uses TRBV7-8 and TRBJ2-3; D is ambiguous. V lost 1 base to trimming and J lost 2 bases, with 10 bases between them. The CDR3 loop spans 15 amino acids. Looked up from germline, CDR1 is SGHVS and CDR2 is FQNEAQ. The DNA for the CDR3 is TGTGCCAGCAGCTTAGGTGCGGTCCTCACAGATACGCAGTATTTT. It codes for CASSLGAVLTDTQYF.

The chain employs TRBV7-8 and TRBJ1-1; D is ambiguous. Germline assignment: CDR1 SGHVS and CDR2 FQNEAQ. This CDR3 spans 14 amino acids. Trimming took 5 bases from V and 1 from J, leaving 11 bases between them. The chain's CDR3 is CASSQPRTNTEAFF. For the CDR3, the DNA is TGTGCCAGCAGCCAACCCAGAACGAACACTGAAGCTTTCTTT.